Below, 7 T cell receptor beta chains from the same sample are listed, as sequenced in a study of CD8+ T cells in alopecia areata. The pooled cutaneous lymph node cells were sorted using several markers (CD4, CD8alpha, NKG2D, NKG2ACE and others). Following extraction, RNA underwent reverse transcription to cDNA, which served as the sequencing template. This table comes from immunoSEQ multiplex PCR, and its TCRdb copy is limited to in-frame clones, with some not included. There are about 270,000 clones in the sample, none observed a single time. The sample consisted of CD4+ T cells sorted from a lymph node. These TCRs come from a C3H/HeJ mouse with alopecia areata. This mouse strain has H2-k as its MHC haplotype.

As regards this clone: Any gene name here is a mouse gene name. Read coverage stops 4 residues before the CDR3 terminus; the germline J gene supplies the remainder. The sample holds other DNA sequences that translate to the same CDR3. J is TRBJ1-2 and V is TRBV1; a possible D gene is TRBD1 (5 bases). Germline V lookup: CDR1 NSQYPW, CDR2 LRSPGD (reference sequence). The CDR3 is made up of 12 amino acids. CDR3 DNA (partial): TGCACCTGCAGTGCAGACAGGGTC. This translates into CTCSADRV. The whole CDR3 region reads CTCSADRVDYTF.

Comment on this clone: Germline and genes: mouse. Sequencing ends 4 residues short of the CDR3 end; the germline J gene provides the rest. V and J are TRBV13-1 and TRBJ2-2; 7 positions agree with TRBD2. J gave up 4 bases and V 2 bases, and 5 bases lay outside the gene matches. Germline V gene lookup returns CDR1 NSHNY and CDR2 SYGAGN. CDR3 size: 15 residues. The part of the CDR3 DNA that was read is TGTGCCAGCAGTGAAGGCCTGGGGGTCACCGGG. Protein product: CASSEGLGVTG. In full, the CDR3 is CASSEGLGVTGQLYF.

This clone was observed a few times. Gene names are the mouse ones. The read stops 4 residues short of the end of the CDR3; the missing end is completed from the germline J gene. The genes are TRBV31 and TRBJ2-4, with TRBD2 matching over 10 bases. In germline, CDR1 is GKSSPN, CDR2 SITVG. V shed 1 base, J shed 1 base, and the junction held 5 bases outside the gene matches. This CDR3 contains 16 residues. The CDR3 DNA, read in part, is TGTGCCTGGAGTCCCGCCTGGGGGGGCGGTCAAAAC. This encodes CAWSPAWGGGQN. The full CDR3 protein is CAWSPAWGGGQNTLYF. Filled out from reference TRBV31 and TRBJ2-4, the complete variable domain reads AQTIHQWPVAEIKAVGSPLSLGCTIKGKSSPNLYWYWQATGGTLQQLFYSITVGQVESVVQLNLSASRPKDDQFILSTEKLLLSHSGFYLCAWSPAWGGGQNTLYFGAGTRLSVL.

Note on this clone: The gene names given are mouse names. The sequenced fragment ends 4 residues before the CDR3 boundary, so the rest is inferred from the germline J gene. The chain carries TRBV1 and TRBJ2-2, with 8 bases that match TRBD2. V trimming: 3 bases; J trimming: 0 bases; junction bases outside the gene matches: 3. The germline CDR1 and CDR2 sequences are NSQYPW and LRSPGD (reference sequence). The CDR3 contains 16 residues. CDR3 sequence: CTCSAWGEANTGQLYF. The sequenced part of the CDR3 DNA is TGCACCTGCAGTGCCTGGGGGGAGGCAAACACCGGG.

On this clone: Each gene name is a mouse one. The sequence runs out 3 residues before the end of the CDR3; the remainder is reconstructed from the germline J gene. The V gene is TRBV31, the J gene TRBJ1-6; 10 nucleotides line up with TRBD1. TRBJ1-6 counts as an open reading frame of uncertain function. This CDR3 has 15 amino acids. Germline V gives CDR1 GKSSPN, CDR2 SITVG. Trimming at V came to 3 bases and at J to 7 bases, leaving 6 bases not matched to a gene. The CDR3 loop reads CAWSPDRGRNSPLYF. CDR3 DNA (partial): TGTGCCTGGAGCCCCGACAGGGGGCGGAATTCGCCC.

Turning to this clone: Any gene name here is a mouse gene name. The missing CDR3 end, 4 residues past where the read stops, is filled in from the germline J gene. This chain uses TRBV14 with TRBJ2-3, with 8 positions matching TRBD2. The germline gives CDR1 SGHDT, CDR2 FRDEAV. V lost 4 bases and J lost 0; bases outside the gene matches: 4. CDR3 length equals 15 residues. CDR3 bases read: TGTGCCAGCAGTCTTGGGGGGGGGAGTGCAGAA. This translates into CASSLGGGSAE. The whole CDR3 protein is CASSLGGGSAETLYF.

This clone was seen only a few times. Gene names refer to mouse genes. The CDR3 goes on 4 residues after the read ends, and that part is filled in from the germline J gene. This chain joins TRBV1 and TRBJ2-5, with D possibly being TRBD1 or TRBD2 (6 bases each). Trimming left V 0 bases short and J 3 bases short, with 10 bases between. CDR1 NSQYPW and CDR2 LRSPGD come from the germline V gene (reference sequence). The CDR3 totals 15 residues. Partial CDR3 DNA: TGCACCTGCAGTGCAGAGGGGGCGCGGCAAGAC. Residues: CTCSAEGARQD. The full CDR3 sequence reads CTCSAEGARQDTQYF.